This paragraph covers one TCR beta chain sequence. This specimen comes from a study of blood T cell repertoires in COVID-19. TCRdb's copy holds only in-frame clones and misses some; the assay was immunoSEQ multiplex PCR. The table shows about 310,000 clones, with around 87% occurring only once. J lost 8 bases, V lost 4 bases, and 7 bases had no gene match. CDR3 size: 14 residues. In germline, CDR1 is MDHEN, CDR2 SYDVKM. Material: peripheral blood. The origin of this receptor is a man aged 50-59 years with active or convalescent COVID-19. V is TRBV28 and J is TRBJ2-1; 8 bases match TRBD2. In DNA, the CDR3 is TGTGCCAGCAGTTCACCCGGGGGGGTTCATGAGCAGTTCTTC. The encoded protein is CASSSPGGVHEQFF.